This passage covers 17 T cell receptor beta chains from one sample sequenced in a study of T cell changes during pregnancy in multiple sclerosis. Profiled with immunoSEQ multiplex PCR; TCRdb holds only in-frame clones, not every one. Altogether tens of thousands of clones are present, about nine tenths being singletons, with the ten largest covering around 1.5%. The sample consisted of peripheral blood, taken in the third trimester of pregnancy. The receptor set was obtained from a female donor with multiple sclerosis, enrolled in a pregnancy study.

The CDR3 nucleotides are TGTGCCAGTAGAACCCAGGAGGCTAGCAATCAGCCCCAGCATTTT. Protein: CASRTQEASNQPQHF. V usage is TRBV19 and J usage is TRBJ1-5, with no clear D. The CDR3 consists of 15 residues. Per the germline V gene, CDR1 is LNHDA and CDR2 is SQIVND (reference sequence). V shed 6 bases and J shed 0 bases, with 12 bases lying between them.

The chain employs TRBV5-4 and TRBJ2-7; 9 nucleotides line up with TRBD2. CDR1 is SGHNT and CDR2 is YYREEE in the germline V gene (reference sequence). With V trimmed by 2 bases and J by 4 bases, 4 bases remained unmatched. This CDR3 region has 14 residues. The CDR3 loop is CASSFGSGSYEQYF. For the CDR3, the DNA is TGTGCCAGCAGCTTCGGTAGCGGGAGTTACGAGCAGTACTTC. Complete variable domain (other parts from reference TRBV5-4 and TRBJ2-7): ETGVTQSPTHLIKTRGQQVTLRCSSQSGHNTVSWYQQALGQGPQFIFQYYREEENGRGNFPPRFSGLQFPNYSSELNVNALELDDSALYLCASSFGSGSYEQYFGPGTRLTVT.

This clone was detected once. The chain's CDR3 is CASSLLGTSGAGANVLTF. The DNA of the CDR3 is TGTGCCAGCAGCTTATTGGGGACTAGCGGGGCTGGGGCCAACGTCCTGACTTTC. This rearrangement joins TRBV7-8 to TRBJ2-6, with 13 bases aligning to TRBD2. This CDR3 contains 18 residues. CDR1 and CDR2 from the germline V gene are SGHVS and FQNEAQ. V dropped 2 bases and J dropped 2; count of bases not matched to a gene: 3.

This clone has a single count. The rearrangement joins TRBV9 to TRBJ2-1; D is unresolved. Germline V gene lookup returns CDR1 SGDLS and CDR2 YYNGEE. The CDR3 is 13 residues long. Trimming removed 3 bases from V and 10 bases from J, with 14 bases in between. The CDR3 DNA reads TGTGCCAGCAGCGCTATCTCATTCGGGGAGCAGTTCTTC. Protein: CASSAISFGEQFF.

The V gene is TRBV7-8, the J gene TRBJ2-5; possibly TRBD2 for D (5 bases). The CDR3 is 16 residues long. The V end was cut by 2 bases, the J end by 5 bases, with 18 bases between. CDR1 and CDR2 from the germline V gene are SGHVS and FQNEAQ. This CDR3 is CASSLRRLTRWETQYF. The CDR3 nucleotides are TGTGCCAGCAGCTTAAGAAGACTAACGCGGTGGGAGACCCAGTACTTC.

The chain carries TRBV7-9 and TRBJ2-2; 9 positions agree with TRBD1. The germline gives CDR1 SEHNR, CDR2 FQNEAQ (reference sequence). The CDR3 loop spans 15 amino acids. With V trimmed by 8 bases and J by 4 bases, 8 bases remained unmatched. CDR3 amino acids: CASQGQGSVTGELFF. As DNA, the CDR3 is TGTGCCAGCCAAGGACAGGGGTCGGTCACCGGGGAGCTGTTTTTT. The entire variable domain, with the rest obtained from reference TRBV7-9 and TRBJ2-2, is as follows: DTGVSQNPRHKITKRGQNVTFRCDPISEHNRLYWYRQTLGQGPEFLTYFQNEAQLEKSRLLSDRFSAERPKGSFSTLEIQRTEQGDSAMYLCASQGQGSVTGELFFGEGSRLTVL.

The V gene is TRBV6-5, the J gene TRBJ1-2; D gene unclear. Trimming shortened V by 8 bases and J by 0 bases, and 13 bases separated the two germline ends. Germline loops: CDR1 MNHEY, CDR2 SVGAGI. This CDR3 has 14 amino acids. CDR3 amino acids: CASALAGANYGYTF. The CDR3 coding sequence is TGTGCCAGCGCCTTAGCCGGGGCTAACTATGGCTACACCTTC.

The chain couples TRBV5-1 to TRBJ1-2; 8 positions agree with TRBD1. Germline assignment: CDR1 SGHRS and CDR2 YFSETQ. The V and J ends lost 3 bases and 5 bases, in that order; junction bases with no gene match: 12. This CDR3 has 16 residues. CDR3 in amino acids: CASSSTGGLAKYGYTF. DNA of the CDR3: TGCGCCAGCAGCTCCACAGGGGGACTAGCGAAATATGGCTACACCTTC. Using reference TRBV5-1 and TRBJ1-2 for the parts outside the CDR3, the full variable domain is KAGVTQTPRYLIKTRGQQVTLSCSPISGHRSVSWYQQTPGQGLQFLFEYFSETQRNKGNFPGRFSGRQFSNSRSEMNVSTLELGDSALYLCASSSTGGLAKYGYTFGSGTRLTVV.

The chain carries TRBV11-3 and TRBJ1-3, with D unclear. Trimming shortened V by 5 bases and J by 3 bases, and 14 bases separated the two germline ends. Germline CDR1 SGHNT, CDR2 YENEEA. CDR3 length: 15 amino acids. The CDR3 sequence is CASSTPGGFGNTIYF. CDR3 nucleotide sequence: TGTGCCAGCAGCACCCCGGGTGGGTTTGGAAACACCATATATTTT. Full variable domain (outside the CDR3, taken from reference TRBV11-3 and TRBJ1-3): EAGVVQSPRYKIIEKKQPVAFWCNPISGHNTLYWYLQNLGQGPELLIRYENEEAVDDSQLPKDRFSAERLKGVDSTLKIQPAELGDSAVYLCASSTPGGFGNTIYFGEGSWLTVV.

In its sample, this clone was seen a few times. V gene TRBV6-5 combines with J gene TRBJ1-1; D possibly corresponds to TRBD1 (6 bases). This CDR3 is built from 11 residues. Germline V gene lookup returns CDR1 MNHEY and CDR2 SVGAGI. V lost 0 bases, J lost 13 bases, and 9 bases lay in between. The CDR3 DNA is TGTGCCAGCAGTTACTCCGACAGGAGTTTCTTT. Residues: CASSYSDRSFF.

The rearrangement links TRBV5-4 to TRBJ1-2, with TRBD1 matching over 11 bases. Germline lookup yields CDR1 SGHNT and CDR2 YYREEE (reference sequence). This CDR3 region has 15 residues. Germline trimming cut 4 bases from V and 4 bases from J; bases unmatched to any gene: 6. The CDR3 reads CASSLGQGETYGYTF. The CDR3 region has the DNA TGTGCCAGCAGCCTGGGACAGGGGGAAACCTATGGCTACACCTTC. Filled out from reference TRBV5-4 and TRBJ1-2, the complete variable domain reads ETGVTQSPTHLIKTRGQQVTLRCSSQSGHNTVSWYQQALGQGPQFIFQYYREEENGRGNFPPRFSGLQFPNYSSELNVNALELDDSALYLCASSLGQGETYGYTFGSGTRLTVV.

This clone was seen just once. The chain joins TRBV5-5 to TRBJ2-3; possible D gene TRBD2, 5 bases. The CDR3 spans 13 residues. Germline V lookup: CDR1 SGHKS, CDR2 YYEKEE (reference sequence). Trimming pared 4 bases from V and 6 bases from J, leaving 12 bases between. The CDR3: CASSADSGDTQYF. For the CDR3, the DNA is TGTGCCAGCAGCGCGGACTCTGGGGATACGCAGTATTTT.

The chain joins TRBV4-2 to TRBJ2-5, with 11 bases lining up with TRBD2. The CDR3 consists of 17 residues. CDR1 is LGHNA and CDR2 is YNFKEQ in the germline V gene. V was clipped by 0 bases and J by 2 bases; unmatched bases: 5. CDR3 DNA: TGTGCCAGCAGCCAAGATACTAGCGGGGGTACACAAGAGACCCAGTACTTC. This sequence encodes CASSQDTSGGTQETQYF.

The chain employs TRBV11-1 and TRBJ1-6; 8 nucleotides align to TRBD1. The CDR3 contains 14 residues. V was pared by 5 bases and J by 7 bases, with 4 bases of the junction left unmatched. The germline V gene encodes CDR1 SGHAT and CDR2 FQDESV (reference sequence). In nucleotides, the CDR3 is TGTGCCAGCAGCCCAGGGACAGGCAATTCACCCCTCCACTTT. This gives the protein CASSPGTGNSPLHF.

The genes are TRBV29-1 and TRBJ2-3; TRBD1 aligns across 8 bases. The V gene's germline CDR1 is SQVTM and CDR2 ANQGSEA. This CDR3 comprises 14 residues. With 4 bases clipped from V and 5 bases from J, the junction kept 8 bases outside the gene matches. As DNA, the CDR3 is TGCAGCGTTGCCGGACAGGGAGAGATAGATACGCAGTATTTT. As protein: CSVAGQGEIDTQYF.

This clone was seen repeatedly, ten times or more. CDR3 residues: CASSFDDRHSNYGYTF. The CDR3 DNA reads TGTGCCAGCAGCTTTGATGACAGACACTCTAACTATGGCTACACCTTC. This chain uses TRBV5-4 with TRBJ1-2, with D maybe TRBD1 (5 bases). V gave up 2 bases and J gave up 0 bases, with 14 bases separating them. This CDR3 contains 16 residues. Germline CDR1 reads SGHNT; CDR2 reads YYREEE (reference sequence).

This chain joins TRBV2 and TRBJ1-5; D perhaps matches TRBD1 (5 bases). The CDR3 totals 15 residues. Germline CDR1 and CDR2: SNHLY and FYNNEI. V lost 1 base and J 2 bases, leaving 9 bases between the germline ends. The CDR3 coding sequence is TGTGCCAGCAGTGAAGTGGGGGGAGGCAATCAGCCCCAGCATTTT. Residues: CASSEVGGGNQPQHF. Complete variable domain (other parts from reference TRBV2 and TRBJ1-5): EPEVTQTPSHQVTQMGQEVILRCVPISNHLYFYWYRQILGQKVEFLVSFYNNEISEKSEIFDDQFSVERPDGSNFTLKIRSTKLEDSAMYFCASSEVGGGNQPQHFGDGTRLSIL.